The 14 T cell receptor beta chains in this list originate from one sample, sequenced in a study of CD8 T cells in Susac syndrome. Reverse transcription of roughly 0.5 to 1 ug RNA was carried out with random hexamers. TCRdb independently ran MiXCR on the immunoSEQ multiplex PCR reads; one entry per CDR3 protein. Here the sample spans about 150,000 distinct CDR3 sequences, roughly 96% being singletons. The sequenced material came from CD4+ T cells from PBMCs. The receptors here all came from a human donor with Susac syndrome.

This chain connects TRBV12-3 or TRBV12-4 to TRBJ1-1; TRBD1 matches at 9 bases. The CDR3 spans 15 residues. J gave up 5 bases and V 1 base, and 5 bases lay outside the gene matches. CDR3 in DNA: TGTGCCAGCAGTTTAGAGGGGGACAGGGAGACTGAAGCTTTCTTT. Protein product: CASSLEGDRETEAFF.

The chain combines TRBV18 with TRBJ2-6; D gene uncertain. This CDR3 is 14 amino acids long. Trimming took off 3 bases at V and 4 bases at J, with 7 bases between the two ends. Germline V gene data show CDR1 as KGHSH and CDR2 as LQKENI. The CDR3 loop reads CASSPAGGANVLTF. The CDR3 coding sequence is TGTGCCAGCTCACCGGCTGGCGGGGCCAACGTCCTGACTTTC.

The rearrangement uses TRBV4-1 and TRBJ2-1; possible D gene TRBD1, 6 bases. The length of the CDR3 is 18 residues. Trimming took 2 bases from V and 4 from J, leaving 21 bases between them. The V gene's germline CDR1 is MGHRA and CDR2 YSYEKL. The CDR3 DNA is TGCGCCAGCAGCCAAAGGGGCCCCGGGACAAACAATTACAATGAGCAGTTCTTC. Amino acids: CASSQRGPGTNNYNEQFF.

The chain employs TRBV18 and TRBJ2-7; tentatively, D is TRBD1 (6 bases). CDR1 KGHSH and CDR2 LQKENI come from the germline V gene. V was cut by 2 bases and J by 5 bases, with 13 bases left in between. The CDR3 loop spans 14 amino acids. The CDR3 DNA reads TGTGCCAGCTCACCAATGGGACAAAAGAACGAGCAGTACTTC. Its protein product is CASSPMGQKNEQYF.

Note on this clonotype: Germline and junction disagree at one end, which may indicate a read error. The rearrangement uses TRBV11-2 and TRBJ2-5; D is unclear. The CDR3 runs to 12 residues. Germline lookup yields CDR1 SGHAT and CDR2 FQNNGV. The CDR3 is CASSLVREAQYF. The CDR3 region has the DNA TGTGCCAGCAGCTTAGTTAGAGAGGCCCAGTACTTC.

DNA of the CDR3: TGCGCCAGCAGCTATGACGGGGAATGGCGCACAGATACGCAGTATTTT. Amino acids: CASSYDGEWRTDTQYF. The V gene is TRBV5-1, the J gene TRBJ2-3, with D perhaps TRBD2 (5 bases). The V gene lost 3 bases and the J gene lost 1 base, with 15 bases spanning the gap. Germline values: CDR1 SGHRS, CDR2 YFSETQ. This CDR3 is 16 amino acids long. Filled out from reference TRBV5-1 and TRBJ2-3, the complete variable domain reads KAGVTQTPRYLIKTRGQQVTLSCSPISGHRSVSWYQQTPGQGLQFLFEYFSETQRNKGNFPGRFSGRQFSNSRSEMNVSTLELGDSALYLCASSYDGEWRTDTQYFGPGTRLTVL.

This clonotype showed up just once. The chain employs TRBV4-3 and TRBJ1-5; D not resolved. The CDR3 runs to 13 residues. Between the trimmed V and J ends, which lost 1 base and 10 bases, there was a span of 11 bases. From germline, CDR1 is LGHNA and CDR2 YSLEER. This CDR3 reads CASSQARLAPQHF. In DNA form, the CDR3 reads TGCGCCAGCAGCCAAGCACGACTAGCCCCCCAGCATTTT.

The chain has TRBV5-1 and TRBJ2-7; perhaps TRBD1 as D (5 bases). The length of the CDR3 is 17 residues. The germline V and J ends were trimmed by 3 bases and 7 bases, with 26 bases remaining between them. The germline gives CDR1 SGHRS, CDR2 YFSETQ. The CDR3 sequence is CASSSISQDKSFGEQYF. Written as DNA, the CDR3 is TGCGCCAGCAGCTCCATTTCCCAGGACAAATCTTTTGGGGAGCAGTACTTC.

V is TRBV9 and J is TRBJ1-2; D unclear. The germline V gene encodes CDR1 SGDLS and CDR2 YYNGEE. The length of the CDR3 is 13 residues. Deletions cut 0 bases from V and 2 bases from J, with 5 bases between. The CDR3 region is CASSVDGNYGYTF. In DNA form, the CDR3 reads TGTGCCAGCAGCGTAGACGGGAACTATGGCTACACCTTC.

CDR3 coding DNA: TGTGCCAGCACTTCGATGGTGGGGAACAATGAGCAGTTCTTC. Translation: CASTSMVGNNEQFF. The gene calls are TRBV7-9 and TRBJ2-1; D is undetermined. The length of the CDR3 is 14 residues. Germline V gene sequence: CDR1 SEHNR, CDR2 FQNEAQ (reference sequence). V lost 7 bases and J lost 5, with 15 bases in between.

J is TRBJ2-7 and V is TRBV2; D is ambiguous. The germline V gene encodes CDR1 SNHLY and CDR2 FYNNEI. V was pared by 3 bases and J by 4 bases, with 7 bases between. The CDR3 covers 12 residues. In DNA, the CDR3 is TGTGCCAGCAGTGAGAGTAGGTACGAGCAGTACTTC. Translation: CASSESRYEQYF.

The V and J genes are TRBV29-1 and TRBJ2-3, with D perhaps matching TRBD1 (5 bases). Germline V gene sequence: CDR1 SQVTM, CDR2 ANQGSEA. This CDR3 is 13 amino acids long. V was trimmed by 4 bases and J by 4 bases, leaving 12 bases between them. The chain's CDR3 is CSVVRGRADTQYF. As DNA, the CDR3 is TGCAGCGTTGTTAGGGGCCGGGCAGATACGCAGTATTTT.

In this sample, this clonotype turned up once. The chain is built from TRBV19 and TRBJ2-7; D is uncertain. V lost 1 base, J lost 3 bases, and 7 bases lay in between. Per germline, CDR1 LNHDA and CDR2 SQIVND (reference sequence). CDR3 length: 13 residues. In nucleotides, the CDR3 is TGTGCCAGTAGTATAGGGAACAGCTACGAGCAGTACTTC. It is translated as CASSIGNSYEQYF. Full variable domain (rest looked up from reference TRBV19 and TRBJ2-7): DGGITQSPKYLFRKEGQNVTLSCEQNLNHDAMYWYRQDPGQGLRLIYYSQIVNDFQKGDIAEGYSVSREKKESFPLTVTSAQKNPTAFYLCASSIGNSYEQYFGPGTRLTVT.

The chain carries TRBV3-1 and TRBJ1-2; no clear D. V was trimmed by 2 bases and J by 5 bases, leaving 9 bases between them. Germline CDR1 and CDR2: LGHDT and YNNKEL (reference sequence). The CDR3 has 13 residues. CDR3: CASSQIEDYGYTF. The DNA of the CDR3 is TGTGCCAGCAGCCAAATTGAGGATTATGGCTACACCTTC.